Detailed here is one T cell receptor beta chain. TCRdb recomputed calls from the RT-PCR reads with MiXCR, one row per CDR3 protein. The data contain about 110,000 distinct CDR3 sequences, around 35% of them seen just once; the ten biggest clones take up around 30%. This CDR3 comprises 16 residues. Germline CDR1 is SQVTM and CDR2 is ANQGSEA. Trimming took 1 base from V and 2 from J; bases not matched to a gene: 6. This record comes from a study of patients and donors after allogeneic stem cell transplantation. The V and J genes are TRBV29-1 and TRBJ2-5; 11 bases map to TRBD1. Sequencing was carried out using blood, either unsorted or a sorted T cell fraction (not recorded which). The origin of this receptor is a human donor who was either an allogeneic HSCT recipient or a stem cell or donor lymphocyte infusion donor (not recorded which). It is not recorded whose cells these are; they may come from a transplant donor. Here the CDR3 DNA reads TGCAGCGTTGAAGGGGGGACAGGGGGGAGTCAAGAGACCCAGTACTTC. Its protein product is CSVEGGTGGSQETQYF.